A single sample is the source of the 27 T cell receptor beta chains below, sequenced in a study of CD8 T cells in ankylosing spondylitis. Study-wide findings and caveats: Among TCR beta sequences, a motif of several highly homologous variants appeared characteristic of ankylosing spondylitis blood.

No antigen has been assigned to these receptors. TCRdb analysed the 5' RACE reads with MiXCR anew, one entry per CDR3 protein. Of approximately 540,000 distinct CDR3 sequences listed, about 12% are singletons. Sample: blood, either unsorted or a sorted T cell fraction (not recorded which). These receptor sequences come from a male donor with ankylosing spondylitis.

This clonotype was observed at least ten times. In DNA form, the CDR3 reads TGTGCCAGCAGCCATAGCGACAGGGTCTATGGCTACACCTTC. Translating it yields CASSHSDRVYGYTF. The chain has TRBV7-9 and TRBJ1-2; 7 nucleotides match TRBD1. CDR3 length: 14 residues. V gave up 5 bases and J gave up 4 bases; unmatched junction bases: 7. Germline V gene sequence: CDR1 SEHNR, CDR2 FQNEAQ (reference sequence).

Only a few counts were recorded for this clonotype. The J gene is TRBJ2-1, the V gene TRBV7-9; D may match TRBD1 or TRBD2 (6 bases each). This CDR3 comprises 17 residues. CDR1 and CDR2 (germline): SEHNR, FQNEAQ (reference sequence). Trimming removed 2 bases at V and 2 bases at J, with 16 bases between. Written as DNA, the CDR3 is TGTGCCAGCAGCTTAAGGGGGGCATGGAAAGCCTACAATGAGCAGTTCTTC. This encodes CASSLRGAWKAYNEQFF.

This clonotype was recorded at least ten times. This sequence joins TRBV4-1 and TRBJ1-6, with D perhaps TRBD1 (5 bases). V was clipped by 0 bases and J by 7 bases, with 13 bases between them. Germline-derived CDR1 and CDR2 are MGHRA and YSYEKL. The CDR3 loop spans 16 amino acids. Here the CDR3 reads CASSQDSRAQNSPLHF. CDR3 DNA: TGCGCCAGCAGCCAAGACTCCAGGGCCCAGAATTCACCCCTCCACTTT.

This clonotype was observed a few times. The J gene is TRBJ2-1, the V gene TRBV3-1; 14 bases match TRBD2. Germline V gene sequence: CDR1 LGHDT, CDR2 YNNKEL (reference sequence). This CDR3 has 16 residues. J was trimmed by 9 bases and V by 0 bases; bases with no gene match: 4. The CDR3 DNA reads as TGTGCCAGCAGCCAAGAAGGGACTAGCGGGAGAAGTGAGCAGTTCTTC. Protein sequence: CASSQEGTSGRSEQFF.

At least ten counts were recorded for this clonotype. The V gene is TRBV3-1, the J gene TRBJ2-5; D gene ambiguous. The germline V gene encodes CDR1 LGHDT and CDR2 YNNKEL (reference sequence). This CDR3 has 11 amino acids. V lost 6 bases and J lost 7, with 9 bases in between. CDR3 coding DNA: TGTGCCAGCAGTGGGCGTGTGACCCAGTACTTC. Translation: CASSGRVTQYF.

As DNA, the CDR3 is TGTGCCAGCAGCCGGACTAGCGGGAGGGCCATGGAGACCCAGTACTTC. Protein product: CASSRTSGRAMETQYF. The chain has TRBV11-2 and TRBJ2-5; 15 bases fit TRBD2. J gave up 5 bases and V 5 bases, and 6 bases lay outside the gene matches. This CDR3 contains 16 residues. Germline V lookup: CDR1 SGHAT, CDR2 FQNNGV.

This clonotype occurred a few times. V is TRBV7-9 and J is TRBJ2-1, with 13 positions matching TRBD2. This CDR3 has 17 residues. V shed 5 bases, J shed 3 bases, and the junction held 7 bases outside the gene matches. Germline CDR1 reads SEHNR; CDR2 reads FQNEAQ (reference sequence). The CDR3 region has the DNA TGTGCCAGCAGCGCCGGACTAGCGGGAGAAATCTACAATGAGCAGTTCTTC. This translates into CASSAGLAGEIYNEQFF.

This clonotype turned up a few times. V is TRBV24-1 and J is TRBJ2-2; TRBD1 or TRBD2 may be the D gene (6 bases each). Trimming cost V 5 bases and J 4 bases, with 10 bases left between them. CDR3 length: 14 residues. CDR1 and CDR2 from the germline V gene are KGHDR and SFDVKD. CDR3 sequence (DNA): TGTGCCACCAGTGGACAGGAGGGCACCGGGGAGCTGTTTTTT. It encodes CATSGQEGTGELFF.

This clonotype appeared a few times. This rearrangement joins TRBV20-1 to TRBJ2-1, with TRBD2 identical over 10 bases. The germline V gene has CDR1 DFQATT and CDR2 SNEGSKA (reference sequence). There are 14 residues in the CDR3. With 8 bases clipped from V and 6 bases from J, the junction kept 10 bases outside the gene matches. In DNA, the CDR3 is TGCAGTCCCCGGACTAGCGGACCTTCCAATGAGCAGTTCTTC. Amino acids: CSPRTSGPSNEQFF.

This clonotype turned up a few times. This chain joins TRBV7-9 and TRBJ1-1; 8 bases line up with TRBD1. The CDR3 runs to 13 residues. Trimming at V came to 5 bases and at J to 4 bases, leaving 3 bases not matched to a gene. Germline V CDR1 and CDR2: SEHNR, FQNEAQ (reference sequence). The CDR3 DNA is TGTGCCAGCAGCGCACAGGGGGTCACTGAAGCTTTCTTT. It yields the protein CASSAQGVTEAFF.

J is TRBJ1-2 and V is TRBV7-9; TRBD1 might be the D (5 bases). This CDR3 comprises 13 residues. The germline V gene has CDR1 SEHNR and CDR2 FQNEAQ (reference sequence). V was trimmed by 6 bases and J by 5 bases, leaving 13 bases between them. This chain's CDR3 is CASSIQGEYGYTF. For the CDR3, the DNA is TGTGCCAGCAGTATCCAGGGCGAGTATGGCTACACCTTC.

This clonotype appeared a few times. V and J are TRBV9 and TRBJ1-5; D gene unclear. The CDR3 extends over 14 amino acids. Between the trimmed V and J ends, which lost 0 bases and 5 bases, there was a span of 9 bases. Germline lookup yields CDR1 SGDLS and CDR2 YYNGEE. The CDR3 bases are TGTGCCAGCAGCGTAGGGGCAGTCGATCAGCCCCAGCATTTT. It codes for CASSVGAVDQPQHF.

This clonotype was recorded a few times. The chain links TRBV3-1 to TRBJ2-1, with 8 positions matching TRBD2. Germline V gives CDR1 LGHDT, CDR2 YNNKEL (reference sequence). V was pared by 1 base and J by 3 bases, with 5 bases of the junction left unmatched. This CDR3 is built from 16 residues. The CDR3 nucleotides read TGTGCCAGCAGCCAAGTGGGTAGCGGGAACTACAATGAGCAGTTCTTC. This sequence encodes CASSQVGSGNYNEQFF.

This clonotype has at least ten counts. A read error may account for a junction end that differs from germline. J is TRBJ1-1 and V is TRBV5-1, with D tentatively TRBD1 (5 bases). The CDR3 runs to 13 residues. Germline assignment: CDR1 SGHRS and CDR2 YFSETQ. CDR3 DNA: TGTGCCAGCAGTTTTGGGGGGAACACTGAAGCTTTCTTT. This sequence encodes CASSFGGNTEAFF.

This clonotype was seen repeatedly, ten times or more. The V call is TRBV11-2, the J call TRBJ2-1, with D possibly TRBD2 on 5 matching bases. Between the trimmed V and J ends, which lost 0 bases and 2 bases, there was a span of 11 bases. Looked up from germline, CDR1 is SGHAT and CDR2 is FQNNGV. CDR3 size: 16 residues. Written as DNA, the CDR3 is TGTGCCAGCAGCTTAGATGGGCTAGCAGCCTACAATGAGCAGTTCTTC. Protein sequence: CASSLDGLAAYNEQFF.

This clonotype has more than one count but fewer than ten. The genes are TRBV7-9 and TRBJ2-3; D is unclear. The CDR3 is made up of 14 amino acids. Trimming took 5 bases from V and 4 from J, leaving 13 bases between them. Germline values: CDR1 SEHNR, CDR2 FQNEAQ (reference sequence). Written as DNA, the CDR3 is TGTGCCAGCAGCCCAGACCCTGTCGCAGATACGCAGTATTTT. Amino acid sequence: CASSPDPVADTQYF.

This chain joins TRBV11-3 and TRBJ2-3, with D unclear. Germline lookup yields CDR1 SGHNT and CDR2 YENEEA. The V gene lost 0 bases and the J gene lost 0 bases, with 13 bases spanning the gap. This CDR3 has 17 amino acids. The CDR3 DNA reads TGTGCCAGCAGCTTAGATCGAGCGACCCCCAGCACAGATACGCAGTATTTT. Protein product: CASSLDRATPSTDTQYF.

V usage is TRBV20-1 and J usage is TRBJ2-7; no clear D gene. This CDR3 is built from 14 residues. CDR1 is DFQATT and CDR2 is SNEGSKA in the germline V gene (reference sequence). Trimming removed 3 bases at V and 0 bases at J, with 12 bases between. CDR3 in amino acids: CSASAPGRSYEQYV. In DNA, the CDR3 is TGCAGTGCTAGCGCCCCGGGCCGCTCCTACGAGCAGTACGTC.

This clonotype was counted at least ten times. The CDR3 DNA follows: TGCAGCGTTGGCAAGACAGGCGCCTACGAGCAGTACTTC. As protein: CSVGKTGAYEQYF. V usage is TRBV29-1 and J usage is TRBJ2-7, with D perhaps matching TRBD1 (6 bases). Germline CDR1 and CDR2: SQVTM and ANQGSEA. This CDR3 spans 13 amino acids. Trimming took 4 bases from V and 2 from J, leaving 12 bases between them.

Many counts were recorded for this clonotype. This chain links TRBV29-1 with TRBJ2-1; 13 positions agree with TRBD2. The CDR3 contains 13 residues. Unmatched junction bases numbered 2, after V lost 8 bases and J lost 4 bases. Per germline, CDR1 SQVTM and CDR2 ANQGSEA. CDR3 residues: CSTLAGGYNEQFF. CDR3 in DNA: TGCAGCACACTAGCGGGAGGGTACAATGAGCAGTTCTTC.

This clonotype was counted ten times or more. The chain links TRBV4-2 to TRBJ2-2, with 8 nucleotides matching TRBD2. Losses at the gene ends were 4 bases for V and 0 bases for J; bases not matched to a gene: 4. The CDR3 is 16 amino acids. The germline CDR1 and CDR2 sequences are LGHNA and YNFKEQ. CDR3 protein: CASSPLAGSNTGELFF. The CDR3 region has the DNA TGTGCCAGCAGCCCCCTAGCGGGTTCGAACACCGGGGAGCTGTTTTTT.

This clonotype showed up many times. The chain is built from TRBV7-9 and TRBJ2-1, with a tentative D call TRBD1 (6 bases). CDR3 length: 14 residues. V shed 4 bases and J shed 0 bases, with 7 bases lying between them. Germline CDR1 SEHNR, CDR2 FQNEAQ (reference sequence). The CDR3 DNA reads as TGTGCCAGCAGCTCGACAGGCTCCTACAATGAGCAGTTCTTC. Residues: CASSSTGSYNEQFF.

This clonotype was picked up a small number of times. This chain joins TRBV28 and TRBJ1-4; 7 nucleotides align to TRBD1. CDR3 length: 13 amino acids. J gave up 7 bases and V 8 bases, and 7 bases lay outside the gene matches. Germline CDR1 is MDHEN and CDR2 is SYDVKM. CDR3 loop: CASRTGVGEKLFF. The CDR3 DNA sequence: TGTGCCAGCCGAACAGGGGTGGGTGAAAAACTGTTTTTT.

The chain links TRBV27 to TRBJ1-4; D unresolved. The CDR3 has 16 residues. CDR1 is MNHEY, CDR2 SMNVEV, per germline (reference sequence). The V end was cut by 4 bases, the J end by 3 bases, with 15 bases between. The CDR3 DNA is TGTGCCAGCAGTTCACCAAACCGGGATCCTAATGAAAAACTGTTTTTT. Protein product: CASSSPNRDPNEKLFF.

The chain couples TRBV5-4 to TRBJ2-3; tentative D call: TRBD2 (6 bases). Germline CDR1 SGHNT, CDR2 YYREEE (reference sequence). The ends were cut back, 7 bases at V and 0 bases at J, with 12 bases in the middle. The CDR3 totals 14 residues. CDR3 sequence reads: CASPGLTSTDTQYF. CDR3 nucleotide sequence: TGTGCCAGCCCGGGACTTACCAGCACAGATACGCAGTATTTT.

J is TRBJ2-3 and V is TRBV20-1, with 7 bases lining up with TRBD2. The CDR3 is made up of 14 amino acids. Trimming removed 3 bases from V and 6 bases from J; junction bases left unmatched: 9. Germline CDR1 is DFQATT and CDR2 is SNEGSKA (reference sequence). The CDR3 nucleotides are TGCAGTGCTAGCTTCAGGGAGGGGACCGATACGCAGTATTTT. Amino acid sequence: CSASFREGTDTQYF.

This clonotype was picked up many times. The J gene is TRBJ2-2, the V gene TRBV12-3 or TRBV12-4, with D perhaps matching TRBD2 (5 bases). CDR3 length: 12 amino acids. V was cut by 8 bases and J by 3 bases, with 7 bases left in between. This chain's CDR3 is CASGRDTGELFF. CDR3 in DNA: TGTGCCAGCGGGAGAGACACCGGGGAGCTGTTTTTT.